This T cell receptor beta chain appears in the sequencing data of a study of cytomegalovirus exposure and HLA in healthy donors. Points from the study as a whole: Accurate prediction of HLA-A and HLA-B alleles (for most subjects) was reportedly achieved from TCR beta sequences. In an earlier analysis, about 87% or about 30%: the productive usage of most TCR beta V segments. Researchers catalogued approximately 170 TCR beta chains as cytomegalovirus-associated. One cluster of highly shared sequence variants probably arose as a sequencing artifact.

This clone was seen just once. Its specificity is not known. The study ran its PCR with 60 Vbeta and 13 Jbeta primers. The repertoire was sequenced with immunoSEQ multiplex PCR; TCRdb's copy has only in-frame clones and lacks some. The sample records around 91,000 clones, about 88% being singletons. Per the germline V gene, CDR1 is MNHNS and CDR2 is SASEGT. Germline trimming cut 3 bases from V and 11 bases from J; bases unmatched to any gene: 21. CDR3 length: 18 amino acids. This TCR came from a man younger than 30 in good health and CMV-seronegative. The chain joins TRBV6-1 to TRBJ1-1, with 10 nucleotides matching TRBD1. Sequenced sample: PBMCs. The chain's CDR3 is CASSDPFYRDRGPEVAFF. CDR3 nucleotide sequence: TGTGCCAGCAGTGACCCCTTTTACCGGGACAGGGGTCCCGAGGTGGCTTTCTTT.